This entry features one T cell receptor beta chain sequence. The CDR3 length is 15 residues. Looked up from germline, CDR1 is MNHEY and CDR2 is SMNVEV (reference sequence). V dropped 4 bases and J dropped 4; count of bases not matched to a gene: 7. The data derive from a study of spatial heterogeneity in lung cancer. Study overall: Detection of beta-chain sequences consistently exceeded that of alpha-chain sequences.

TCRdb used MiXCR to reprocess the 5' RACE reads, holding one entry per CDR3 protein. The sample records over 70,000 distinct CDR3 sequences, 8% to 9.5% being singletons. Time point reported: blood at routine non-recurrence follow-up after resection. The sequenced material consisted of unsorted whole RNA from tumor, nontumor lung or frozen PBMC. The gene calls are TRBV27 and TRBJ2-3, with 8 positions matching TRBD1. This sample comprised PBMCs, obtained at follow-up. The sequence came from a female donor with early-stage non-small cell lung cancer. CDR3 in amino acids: CASSSSDRGPDTQYF. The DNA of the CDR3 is TGTGCCAGCAGTTCCTCCGACAGGGGACCAGATACGCAGTATTTT.